This TCR beta chain was recovered during a study of cytomegalovirus exposure and HLA in healthy donors. PCR primers comprised 60 Vbeta and 13 Jbeta primers. Profiled with immunoSEQ multiplex PCR; TCRdb holds only in-frame clones, not every one. The sample has around 140,000 clones, about three quarters seen once. About this clone itself: Its specificity is not known.

Per germline, CDR1 KGHSH and CDR2 LQKENI. The V segment lost 3 bases and the J segment 6 bases; nucleotides outside the gene matches: 4. This CDR3 has 13 amino acids. Findings and limits, study-wide: Most CMV-associated TCR beta chains were later found to appear HLA-restricted.

What was sequenced was PBMCs. This sequence was found in a female donor in good health and CMV-seropositive. This chain uses TRBV18 with TRBJ1-2; 7 positions agree with TRBD1. CDR3 bases: TGTGCCAGCTCACCTAGACAGGGAGATGGCTACACCTTC. This translates into CASSPRQGDGYTF. The full variable domain, its missing parts supplied by reference TRBV18 and TRBJ1-2, is NAGVMQNPRHLVRRRGQEARLRCSPMKGHSHVYWYRQLPEEGLKFMVYLQKENIIDESGMPKERFSAEFPKEGPSILRIQQVVRGDSAAYFCASSPRQGDGYTFGSGTRLTVV.